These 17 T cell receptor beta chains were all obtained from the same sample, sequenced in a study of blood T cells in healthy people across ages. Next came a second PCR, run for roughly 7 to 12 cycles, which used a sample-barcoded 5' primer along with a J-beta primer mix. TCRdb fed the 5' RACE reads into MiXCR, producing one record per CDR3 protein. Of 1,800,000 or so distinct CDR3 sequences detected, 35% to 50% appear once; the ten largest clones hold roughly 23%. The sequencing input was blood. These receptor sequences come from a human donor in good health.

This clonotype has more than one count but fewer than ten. CDR3 protein: CASSLETAGANVLTF. DNA of the CDR3: TGTGCCAGCAGCTTAGAGACAGCTGGGGCCAACGTCCTGACTTTC. The V call is TRBV7-2, the J call TRBJ2-6; D may be TRBD1 (5 bases). Trimming left V 1 base short and J 2 bases short, with 6 bases between. Germline CDR1 is SGHTA and CDR2 is FQGNSA. The CDR3 runs 15 residues.

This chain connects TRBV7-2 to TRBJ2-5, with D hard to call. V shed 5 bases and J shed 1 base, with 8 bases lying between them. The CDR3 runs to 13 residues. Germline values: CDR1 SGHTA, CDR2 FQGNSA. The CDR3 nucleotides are TGTGCCAGCAGCATTAGCCGCCAAGAGACCCAGTACTTC. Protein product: CASSISRQETQYF.

CDR3 coding DNA: TGTACCAGCTTGGGGCGGTCCGGGGCCACTGAAGCTTTCTTT. It translates to CTSLGRSGATEAFF. The V call is TRBV7-2, the J call TRBJ1-1; D might be TRBD1 (5 bases). Trimming removed 8 bases from V and 4 bases from J, with 17 bases in between. The CDR3 length is 14 residues. Germline V lookup: CDR1 SGHTA, CDR2 FQGNSA.

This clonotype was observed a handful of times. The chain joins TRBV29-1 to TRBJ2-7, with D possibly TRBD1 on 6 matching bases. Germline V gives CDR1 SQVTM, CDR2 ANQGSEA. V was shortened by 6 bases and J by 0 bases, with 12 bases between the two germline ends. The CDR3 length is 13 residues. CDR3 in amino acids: CSVRTAHSYEQYF. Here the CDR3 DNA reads TGCAGCGTGAGGACAGCTCACTCCTACGAGCAGTACTTC.

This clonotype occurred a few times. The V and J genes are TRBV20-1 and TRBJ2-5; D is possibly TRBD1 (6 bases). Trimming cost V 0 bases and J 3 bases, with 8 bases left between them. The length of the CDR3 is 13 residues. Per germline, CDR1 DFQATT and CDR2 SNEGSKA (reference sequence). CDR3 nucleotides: TGCAGTGCTAGAGATCACAGGGAAGAGACCCAGTACTTC. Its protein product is CSARDHREETQYF.

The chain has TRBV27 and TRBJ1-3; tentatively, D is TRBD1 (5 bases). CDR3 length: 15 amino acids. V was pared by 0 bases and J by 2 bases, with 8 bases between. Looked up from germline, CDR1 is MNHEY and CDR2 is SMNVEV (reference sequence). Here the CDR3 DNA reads TGTGCCAGCAGTTTATCGTCAGGGCCTGGAAACACCATATATTTT. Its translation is CASSLSSGPGNTIYF.

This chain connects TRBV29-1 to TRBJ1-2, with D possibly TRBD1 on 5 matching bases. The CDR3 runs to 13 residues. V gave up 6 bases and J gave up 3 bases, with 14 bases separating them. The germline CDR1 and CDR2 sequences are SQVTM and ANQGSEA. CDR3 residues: CSVVTADYYGYTF. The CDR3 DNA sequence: TGCAGCGTGGTGACAGCGGATTACTATGGCTACACCTTC.

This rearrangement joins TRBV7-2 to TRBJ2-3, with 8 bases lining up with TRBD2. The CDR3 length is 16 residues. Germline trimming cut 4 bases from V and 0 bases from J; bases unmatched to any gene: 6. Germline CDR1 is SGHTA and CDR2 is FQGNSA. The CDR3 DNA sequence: TGTGCCAGCAGCTCCCGGACTAGCCCTAGCACAGATACGCAGTATTTT. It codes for CASSSRTSPSTDTQYF. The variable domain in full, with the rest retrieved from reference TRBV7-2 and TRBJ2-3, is GAGVSQSPSNKVTEKGKDVELRCDPISGHTALYWYRQSLGQGLEFLIYFQGNSAPDKSGLPSDRFSAERTGGSVSTLTIQRTQQEDSAVYLCASSSRTSPSTDTQYFGPGTRLTVL.

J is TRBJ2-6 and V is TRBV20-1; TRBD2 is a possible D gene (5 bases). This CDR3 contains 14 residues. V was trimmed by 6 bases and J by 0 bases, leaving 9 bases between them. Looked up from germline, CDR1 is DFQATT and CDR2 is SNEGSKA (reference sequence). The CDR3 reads CSANGVSGANVLTF. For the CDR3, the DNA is TGCAGTGCCAACGGGGTCTCTGGGGCCAACGTCCTGACTTTC.

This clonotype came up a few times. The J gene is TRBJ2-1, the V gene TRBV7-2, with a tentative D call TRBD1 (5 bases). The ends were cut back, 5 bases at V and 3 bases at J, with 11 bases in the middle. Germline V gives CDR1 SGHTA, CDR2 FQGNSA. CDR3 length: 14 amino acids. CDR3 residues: CASSQDNFYNEQFF. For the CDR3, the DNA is TGTGCCAGCAGCCAGGACAACTTCTACAATGAGCAGTTCTTC.

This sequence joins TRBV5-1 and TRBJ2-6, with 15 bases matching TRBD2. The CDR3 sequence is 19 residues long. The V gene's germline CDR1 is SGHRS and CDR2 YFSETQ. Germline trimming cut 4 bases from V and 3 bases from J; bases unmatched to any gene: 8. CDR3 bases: TGCGCCAGCAGCCAAGGACTAGCGGGGGGGCTGGTTGGGGCCAACGTCCTGACTTTC. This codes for CASSQGLAGGLVGANVLTF. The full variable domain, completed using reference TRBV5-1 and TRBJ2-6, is KAGVTQTPRYLIKTRGQQVTLSCSPISGHRSVSWYQQTPGQGLQFLFEYFSETQRNKGNFPGRFSGRQFSNSRSEMNVSTLELGDSALYLCASSQGLAGGLVGANVLTFGAGSRLTVL.

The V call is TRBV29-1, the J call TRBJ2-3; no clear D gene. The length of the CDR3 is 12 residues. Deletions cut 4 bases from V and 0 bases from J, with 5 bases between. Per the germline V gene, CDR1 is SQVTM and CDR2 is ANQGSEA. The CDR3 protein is CSVVSSTDTQYF. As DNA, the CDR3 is TGCAGCGTTGTTTCTAGCACAGATACGCAGTATTTT.

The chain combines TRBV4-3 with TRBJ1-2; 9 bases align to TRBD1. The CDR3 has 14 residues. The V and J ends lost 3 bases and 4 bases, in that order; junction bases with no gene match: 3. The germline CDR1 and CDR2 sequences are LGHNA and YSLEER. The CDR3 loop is CASSQTGGPYGYTF. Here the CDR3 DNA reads TGCGCCAGCAGCCAGACAGGGGGACCCTATGGCTACACCTTC.

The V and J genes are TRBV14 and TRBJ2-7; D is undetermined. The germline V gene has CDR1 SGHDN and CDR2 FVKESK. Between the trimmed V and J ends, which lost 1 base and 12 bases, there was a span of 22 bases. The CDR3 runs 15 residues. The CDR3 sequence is CASSQGLPYQETPYF. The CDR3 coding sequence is TGTGCCAGCAGCCAAGGCCTTCCGTACCAAGAGACCCCGTACTTC.

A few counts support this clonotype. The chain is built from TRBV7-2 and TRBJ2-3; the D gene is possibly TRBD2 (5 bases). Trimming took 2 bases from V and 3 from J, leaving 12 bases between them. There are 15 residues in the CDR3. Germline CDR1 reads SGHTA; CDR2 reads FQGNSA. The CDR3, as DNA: TGTGCCAGCAGCTTATTAAGTCGGGGTACAGATACGCAGTATTTT. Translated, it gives CASSLLSRGTDTQYF.

CDR3 in DNA: TGCAGTGCTAGAGATTTGAGGGGTCTGGGAAACACCATATATTTT. Amino acids: CSARDLRGLGNTIYF. V and J are TRBV20-1 and TRBJ1-3; D may be TRBD1 (5 bases). V was pared by 0 bases and J by 4 bases, with 13 bases between. This CDR3 contains 15 residues. Germline values: CDR1 DFQATT, CDR2 SNEGSKA (reference sequence).

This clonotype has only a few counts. The DNA for the CDR3 is TGTGCCAGCAGCGCTGGGTCAGCGAGCGCAGATGGCTACACCTTC. This translates into CASSAGSASADGYTF. This chain uses TRBV9 with TRBJ1-2; D not certain. Germline V gene data show CDR1 as SGDLS and CDR2 as YYNGEE. Trimming removed 3 bases from V and 6 bases from J, with 18 bases in between. The CDR3 has 15 amino acids.